What follows describes a single TCR beta chain. The data were taken from a study of blood T cell repertoires in COVID-19. As for the study in general: There were acute and convalescent COVID-19 samples, and they came from the United States, Italy and Spain. In each case, the material was cDNA or gDNA derived from T cells, B-cell-depleted T cells, or PBMCs.

Authors' processing steps: Nucleated cell number was recorded as an estimate derived from reference gene primer amplification. Clones were sequenced by immunoSEQ multiplex PCR, and TCRdb holds only the in-frame ones, with some missing. For V, J and clone size, that table is used; D and trimming come from the DNA. The data hold about 120,000 clones, with almost 80% observed a single time. The V gene's germline CDR1 is MNHNY and CDR2 SVGAGI (reference sequence). This CDR3 is 14 amino acids long. V lost 7 bases, J lost 1 base, and 14 bases lay in between. This sequence was found in a human donor in a cohort sampled during active COVID-19. This sequence joins TRBV6-6 and TRBJ2-7; tentative D call: TRBD2 (5 bases). What was sequenced was peripheral blood. The CDR3 DNA reads TGTGCCAGCAACGACCCCACTAGATCCTACGAGCAGTACTTC. This sequence encodes CASNDPTRSYEQYF.